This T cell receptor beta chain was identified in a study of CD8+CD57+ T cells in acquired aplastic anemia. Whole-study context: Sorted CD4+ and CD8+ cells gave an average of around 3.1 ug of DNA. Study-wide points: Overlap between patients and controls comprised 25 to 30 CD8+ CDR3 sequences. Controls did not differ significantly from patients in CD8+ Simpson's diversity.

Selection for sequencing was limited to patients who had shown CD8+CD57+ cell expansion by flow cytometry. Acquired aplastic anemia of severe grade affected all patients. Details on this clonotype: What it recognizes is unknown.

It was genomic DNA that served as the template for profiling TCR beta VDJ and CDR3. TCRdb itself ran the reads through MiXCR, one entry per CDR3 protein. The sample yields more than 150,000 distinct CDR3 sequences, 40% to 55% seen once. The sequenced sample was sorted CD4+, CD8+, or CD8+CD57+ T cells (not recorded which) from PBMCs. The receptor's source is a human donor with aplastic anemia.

This CDR3 is CASSKGTGEAFF. CDR3 in DNA: TGCGCCAGCAGTAAGGGGACAGGTGAAGCTTTCTTT. The chain couples TRBV5-1 to TRBJ1-1; TRBD1 aligns across 8 bases. The CDR3 length is 12 residues. V dropped 5 bases and J dropped 7; count of bases not matched to a gene: 4. Germline CDR1 is SGHRS and CDR2 is YFSETQ.